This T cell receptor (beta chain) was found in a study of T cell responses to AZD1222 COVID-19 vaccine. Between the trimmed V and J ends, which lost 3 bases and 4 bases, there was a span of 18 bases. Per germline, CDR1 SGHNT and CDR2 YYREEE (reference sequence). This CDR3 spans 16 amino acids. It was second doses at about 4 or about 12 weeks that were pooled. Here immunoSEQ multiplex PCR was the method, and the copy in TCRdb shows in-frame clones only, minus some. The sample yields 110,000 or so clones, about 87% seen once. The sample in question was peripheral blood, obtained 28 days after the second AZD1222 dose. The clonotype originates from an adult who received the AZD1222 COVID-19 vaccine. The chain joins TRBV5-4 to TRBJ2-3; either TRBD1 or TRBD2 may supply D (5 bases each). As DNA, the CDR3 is TGTGCCAGCAGCTGGGACCTAGGGGACGAGGCAGATACGCAGTATTTT. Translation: CASSWDLGDEADTQYF.